This T cell receptor beta chain came from a study of blood T cell repertoires in COVID-19. Study at large: T cells, B-cell-depleted T cells, or PBMCs provided the cDNA or gDNA that served as material.

The germline V gene has CDR1 MDHEN and CDR2 SYDVKM. The CDR3 extends over 15 amino acids. The trim removed 5 bases at V and 5 bases at J, leaving 9 bases unmatched. Assay used: immunoSEQ multiplex PCR; TCRdb lists only in-frame clones, some missing. This sample has about 190,000 clones, with around 79% found just once. The sequencing sample was made of peripheral blood. J is TRBJ2-3 and V is TRBV28, with TRBD2 matching over 8 bases. The receptor was isolated from a man aged 50 or older who had recovered from COVID-19. The CDR3 sequence: CASSRLAGGRDTQYF. CDR3 sequence (DNA): TGTGCCAGCAGTCGCCTCGCGGGAGGACGAGATACGCAGTATTTT.